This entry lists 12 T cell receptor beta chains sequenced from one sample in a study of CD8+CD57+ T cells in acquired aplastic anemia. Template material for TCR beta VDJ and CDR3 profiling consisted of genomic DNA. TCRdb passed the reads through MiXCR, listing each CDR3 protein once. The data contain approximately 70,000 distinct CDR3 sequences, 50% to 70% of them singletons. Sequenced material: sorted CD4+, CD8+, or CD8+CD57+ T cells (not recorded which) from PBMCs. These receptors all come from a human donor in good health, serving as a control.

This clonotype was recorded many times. CDR3 DNA: TGTGCCATCAGGCCTGGACGTGGGAACACCGGGGAGCTGTTTTTT. Translation: CAIRPGRGNTGELFF. This chain joins TRBV10-3 and TRBJ2-2; D is undetermined. Trimming removed 6 bases from V and 1 base from J, with 12 bases in between. Germline CDR1 is ENHRY and CDR2 is SYGVKD. There are 15 residues in the CDR3.

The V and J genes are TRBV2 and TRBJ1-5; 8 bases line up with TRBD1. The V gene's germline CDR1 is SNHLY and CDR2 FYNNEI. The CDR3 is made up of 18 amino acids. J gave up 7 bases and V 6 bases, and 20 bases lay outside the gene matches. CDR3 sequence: CASRKLQGSGQGIQPQHF. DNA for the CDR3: TGTGCCAGCAGGAAATTACAGGGATCCGGACAGGGAATACAGCCCCAGCATTTT. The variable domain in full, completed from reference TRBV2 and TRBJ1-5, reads EPEVTQTPSHQVTQMGQEVILRCVPISNHLYFYWYRQILGQKVEFLVSFYNNEISEKSEIFDDQFSVERPDGSNFTLKIRSTKLEDSAMYFCASRKLQGSGQGIQPQHFGDGTRLSIL.

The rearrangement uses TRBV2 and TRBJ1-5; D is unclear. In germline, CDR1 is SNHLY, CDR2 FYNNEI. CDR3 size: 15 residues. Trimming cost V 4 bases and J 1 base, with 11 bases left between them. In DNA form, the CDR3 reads TGTGCCAGCAGTGTCTGGCGTTCAAGCAATCAGCCCCAGCATTTT. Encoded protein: CASSVWRSSNQPQHF. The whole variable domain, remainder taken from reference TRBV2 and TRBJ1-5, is EPEVTQTPSHQVTQMGQEVILRCVPISNHLYFYWYRQILGQKVEFLVSFYNNEISEKSEIFDDQFSVERPDGSNFTLKIRSTKLEDSAMYFCASSVWRSSNQPQHFGDGTRLSIL.

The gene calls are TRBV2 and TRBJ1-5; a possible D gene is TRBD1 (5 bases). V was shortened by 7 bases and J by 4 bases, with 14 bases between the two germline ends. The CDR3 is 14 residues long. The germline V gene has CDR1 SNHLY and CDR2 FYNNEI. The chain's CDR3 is CASKDDSGNQPQHF. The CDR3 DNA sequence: TGTGCCAGCAAAGATGACAGTGGTAATCAGCCCCAGCATTTT. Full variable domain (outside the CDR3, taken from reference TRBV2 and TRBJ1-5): EPEVTQTPSHQVTQMGQEVILRCVPISNHLYFYWYRQILGQKVEFLVSFYNNEISEKSEIFDDQFSVERPDGSNFTLKIRSTKLEDSAMYFCASKDDSGNQPQHFGDGTRLSIL.

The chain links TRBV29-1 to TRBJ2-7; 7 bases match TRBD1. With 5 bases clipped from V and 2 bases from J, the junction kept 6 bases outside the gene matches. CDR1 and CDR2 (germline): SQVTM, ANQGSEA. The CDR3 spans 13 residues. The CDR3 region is CSVTGTVTYEQYF. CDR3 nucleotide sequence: TGCAGCGTTACCGGGACAGTCACCTACGAGCAGTACTTC.

CDR3 in amino acids: CATSSGAGGVSYEQYF. Written as DNA, the CDR3 is TGTGCCACCAGCAGCGGGGCGGGAGGTGTGTCCTACGAGCAGTACTTC. This rearrangement joins TRBV15 to TRBJ2-7, with 8 bases matching TRBD2. CDR3 size: 16 residues. After removal of 3 bases from V and 1 base from J, the junction contained 8 bases not matched to a gene. Per the germline V gene, CDR1 is LNHNV and CDR2 is YYDKDF (reference sequence).

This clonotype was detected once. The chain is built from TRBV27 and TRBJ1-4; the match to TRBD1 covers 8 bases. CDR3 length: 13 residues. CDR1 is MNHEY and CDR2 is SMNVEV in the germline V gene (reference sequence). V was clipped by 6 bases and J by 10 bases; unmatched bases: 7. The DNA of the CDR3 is TGTGCCAGCAGATCCGGGACAGGCTCAAAACTGTTTTTT. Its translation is CASRSGTGSKLFF.

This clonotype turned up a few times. CDR3 protein: CASSTPGYEQYF. Here the CDR3 DNA reads TGTGCCAGTAGTACGCCAGGTTACGAGCAGTACTTC. V and J are TRBV7-2 and TRBJ2-7; D is undetermined. CDR1 is SGHTA and CDR2 is FQGNSA in the germline V gene. CDR3 size: 12 residues. V lost 9 bases to trimming and J lost 4 bases, with 13 bases between them.

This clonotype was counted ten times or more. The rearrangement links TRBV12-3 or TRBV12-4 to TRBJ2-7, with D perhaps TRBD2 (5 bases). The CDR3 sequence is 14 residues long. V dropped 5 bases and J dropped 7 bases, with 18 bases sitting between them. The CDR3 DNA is TGTGCCAGCAGTCCTCTAGGGAGTTCAGGAGAGCAGTACTTC. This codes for CASSPLGSSGEQYF.

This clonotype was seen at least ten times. CDR3 loop: CASSLAGGLETQYF. As DNA, the CDR3 is TGTGCCAGCAGCCTAGCGGGAGGACTGGAGACCCAGTACTTC. The rearrangement uses TRBV11-3 and TRBJ2-5, with 11 bases matching TRBD2. Germline V lookup: CDR1 SGHNT, CDR2 YENEEA. Trimming took 5 bases from V and 5 from J; bases not matched to a gene: 4. The CDR3 contains 14 residues.

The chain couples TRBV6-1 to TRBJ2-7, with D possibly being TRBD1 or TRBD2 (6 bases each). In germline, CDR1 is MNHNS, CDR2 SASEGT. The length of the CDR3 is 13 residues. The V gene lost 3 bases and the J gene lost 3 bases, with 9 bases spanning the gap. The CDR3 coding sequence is TGTGCCAGCAGTGAGGGGGGCAGCTACGAGCAGTACTTC. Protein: CASSEGGSYEQYF.

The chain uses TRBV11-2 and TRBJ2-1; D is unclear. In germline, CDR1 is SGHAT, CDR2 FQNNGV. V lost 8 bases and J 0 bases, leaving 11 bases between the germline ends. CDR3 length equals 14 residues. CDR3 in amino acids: CASGRWSSYNEQFF. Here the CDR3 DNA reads TGTGCCAGCGGACGCTGGAGCTCCTACAATGAGCAGTTCTTC.